This T cell receptor (beta chain) was obtained from a study of identical twins. The V end lost 9 bases, the J end lost 7 bases, and 13 bases lay between the germline ends. Germline V gene lookup returns CDR1 MNHNY and CDR2 SVGAGI (reference sequence). The CDR3 is 12 amino acids. There were only healthy Caucasians among the donors. This clonotype appeared a few times. TCRdb recomputed calls from the 5' RACE reads with MiXCR, one row per CDR3 protein. The table has 750,000 to 950,000 distinct CDR3 sequences, 9% to 15% seen once. This sample also belongs to another study, concerning yellow fever vaccine responses in identical twins. That work adds: Reportedly, twins showed a vaccine T cell response that looked partly convergent and partly personalized.

The sample taken for sequencing was PBMCs. V usage is TRBV6-6 and J usage is TRBJ1-5, with no clear D. This clonotype originated in a woman in her late teens or twenties in good health. In DNA form, the CDR3 reads TGTGCCAGTCAGGATATGGGGCAGCCCCAGCATTTT. It encodes CASQDMGQPQHF.